A selection of T cell receptor beta chains follows, all from one sample in a study of T cell clonotyping in hematopoietic cell transplantation. Clones were sequenced by immunoSEQ multiplex PCR, and TCRdb holds only the in-frame ones, with some missing. The sample carries more than 65,000 clones, 90% to 95% recorded once. Sequenced material: peripheral blood mononuclear cells. Source of these receptors: a man aged 50-59 years in good health. Some clones in this sample may be carry-over from other donors' samples. CDR3s include the opening cysteine and the closing phenylalanine or tryptophan. The D gene is left open where the match is weak. A row's size may be missing; if present it is once, few, many or a size class.

v_call	clone_size	j_call	d_call	cdr3_nt	cdr3_aa
TRBV28	.	TRBJ1-5	.	TGTGCCAGCAGTTTAACCCCAACGGGGGGCAATCAGCCCCAGCATTTT	CASSLTPTGGNQPQHF
TRBV6-5	.	TRBJ2-7	TRBD2	TGTGCCAGCATGCGGGGGGCATCGAGCTCCTACGAGCAGTACTTC	CASMRGASSSYEQYF
TRBV19	.	TRBJ2-5	.	TGTGCCAGTACCGTAGGAACAGGGGAGACCCAGTACTTC	CASTVGTGETQYF
TRBV27	.	TRBJ2-1	TRBD2	TGTGCCAGCCTCCATGGGGCGGGAGGGCCCAATGAGCAGTTCTTC	CASLHGAGGPNEQFF
TRBV30	.	TRBJ1-1	.	TGTGCCTGTCGTTCCAGGCAGGGGTACACTGAAGCTTTCTTT	CACRSRQGYTEAFF
TRBV5-6	.	TRBJ2-7	.	TGTGCCAGCACCTCCCTCAGGGGACTCTACGAGCAGTACTTC	CASTSLRGLYEQYF
TRBV22-1	.	TRBJ1-1	.	TGTCCTGGGAGCGCGGGACAGGGAAACACTGAAGCTTTCTTT	CPGSAGQGNTEAFF
TRBV7-2	.	TRBJ2-7	.	TGTGCCAGCAGCTTTCGCAGGAGCTCCTACGAGCAGTACTTC	CASSFRRSSYEQYF
TRBV6-1	.	TRBJ1-2	TRBD1	TGTGCCAGCAGTGAAGCACCGGGACAGCAATATGGCTACACCTTC	CASSEAPGQQYGYTF
TRBV29-1	.	TRBJ2-7	.	TGCAGCGTTCAACAGGGTCCTACCTACGAGCAGTACTTC	CSVQQGPTYEQYF
TRBV28	.	TRBJ2-1	.	TGTGCCAGCAGTTTATTTTCGGGAGAGCATGAGCAGTTCTTC	CASSLFSGEHEQFF
TRBV5-1	.	TRBJ1-1	.	TGCGCCAGCAGCATCCGGGACCTGAACACTGAAGCTTTCTTT	CASSIRDLNTEAFF
TRBV25-1	.	TRBJ2-1	.	TGTGCCAGTACTTCCGGGACCCATACCTACAATGAGCAGTTCTTC	CASTSGTHTYNEQFF
TRBV6-5	.	TRBJ2-7	.	TGTGCCAGCTCCCCCGGCGGGTTCGAGCAGTACTTC	CASSPGGFEQYF
TRBV6-5	.	TRBJ2-3	.	TGTGCCAGCAGTTACTGGCGGGGTTCTAGCACAGATACGCAGTATTTT	CASSYWRGSSTDTQYF
TRBV27	once	TRBJ1-1	.	TGTGCCAGCAGTTTGGGGCCCAAAATGGGCACTGAAGCTTTCTTT	CASSLGPKMGTEAFF
TRBV6-1	.	TRBJ1-1	.	TGTGCCAGCAGTGAAGATAGGGACTTGTACACTGAAGCTTTCTTT	CASSEDRDLYTEAFF
TRBV11-2	.	TRBJ2-3	TRBD1	TGTGCCAGCAGCCTGTGGCAGGGGGCCAGGTCGGATACGCAGTATTTT	CASSLWQGARSDTQYF
TRBV28	once	TRBJ1-6	.	TGTGCCAGCAGGTTGGGAGGGGGGTATTCACCCCTCCACTTT	CASRLGGGYSPLHF
TRBV28	.	TRBJ1-3	.	TGTGCCAGCAGTCTTCCCGGAGCGAACACCATATATTTT	CASSLPGANTIYF
TRBV19	.	TRBJ2-7	.	TGTGCCAGTAGTATCTACCAGGGAACCTACGAGCAGTACTTC	CASSIYQGTYEQYF
TRBV4-1	.	TRBJ2-1	.	TGCGCCAGCAGCCGGACAGAGAACAATGAGCAGTTCTTC	CASSRTENNEQFF
TRBV13	.	TRBJ2-3	.	TGTGCCAGCAGCCCGGGGGGCGCAAGAGATACGCAGTATTTT	CASSPGGARDTQYF
TRBV11-2	.	TRBJ2-7	.	TGTGCCAGCAGCTTCAGCCTGGGTGACTACGAGCAGTACTTC	CASSFSLGDYEQYF
TRBV6-5	.	TRBJ2-2	.	TGTGCCAGCAGTTACGTCCCGAGTACCGGGGAGCTGTTTTTT	CASSYVPSTGELFF
TRBV7-8	.	TRBJ2-7	TRBD1	TGTGCCAGCAGCTTATCAGGGGGTCGCGAGCAGTACTTC	CASSLSGGREQYF
TRBV28	.	TRBJ2-7	.	TGTGCCAGCCAAGGGACCTTCTACGAGCAGTACTTC	CASQGTFYEQYF
TRBV2	.	TRBJ1-5	.	TGTGCCAGCAGGGGGGGGTATAGCAATCAGCCCCAGCATTTT	CASRGGYSNQPQHF
TRBV10-3	.	TRBJ2-7	TRBD1	TGTGCCATCAGCGGGGACAGGGGAACCCACGAGCAGTACTTC	CAISGDRGTHEQYF
TRBV19	.	TRBJ1-1	TRBD1	TGTGCCAGTAGTACCCGGACAGGGTTGGCTGAAGCTTTCTTT	CASSTRTGLAEAFF
TRBV6-1	.	TRBJ1-5	.	TGTGCCAGCAGTGATGATGGGTTGTATCAGCCCCAGCATTTT	CASSDDGLYQPQHF
TRBV9	once	TRBJ2-7	TRBD1	TGTGCCAGCAGCGGTCGACAGGGTACCTACGAGCAGTACTTC	CASSGRQGTYEQYF
TRBV19	.	TRBJ2-5	TRBD2	TGTGCCAGTAGCCCCGGACTAGCGGGGATAGAGACCCAGTACTTC	CASSPGLAGIETQYF
TRBV7-6	once	TRBJ2-7	TRBD2	TGTGCCAGCAGCACCCGGACAAACCGGGAGGGCGAGCAGTACTTC	CASSTRTNREGEQYF
TRBV4-1	.	TRBJ1-2	.	TGCGCCAGCAGCCAACCAACCTCGAGCCAGGGTGAAGGCTACACCTTC	CASSQPTSSQGEGYTF
TRBV28	.	TRBJ2-7	TRBD1	TGTGCCAGCAGCCGGGGACAGGACTACGAGCAGTACTTC	CASSRGQDYEQYF
TRBV19	.	TRBJ1-1	.	TGTGCCACCCTTAGGGGTCCGGTTGCTTTCTTT	CATLRGPVAFF
TRBV12-5	.	TRBJ2-7	.	TGTGCTAGCGCTTGGGACGGAGCGATTCCCTACGAGCAGTACTTC	CASAWDGAIPYEQYF
TRBV4-1	.	TRBJ2-7	TRBD1	TGCGCCAGCAGCCAGTCCGGGACAGACATCTACGAGCAGTACTTC	CASSQSGTDIYEQYF
TRBV27	.	TRBJ2-7	TRBD2	TGTGCCAGCAGTTTATCTATTCTAGCGGGAGGCCCAGAATGGTACTTC	CASSLSILAGGPEWYF
TRBV4-1	.	TRBJ2-7	TRBD1	TGCGCCAGCAGCCTGCGGACAGGGAGCTCCTACGAGCAGTACTTC	CASSLRTGSSYEQYF
TRBV7-6	.	TRBJ2-1	TRBD2	TGTGCCAGCAGCTTAGTAGGTAGCGGGAACTACAATGAGCAGTTCTTC	CASSLVGSGNYNEQFF
TRBV30	.	TRBJ2-1	TRBD2	TGTGCCTGGAGTGGAGGTAGCGGGAGGGCAAATTCCTACAATGAGCAGTTCTTC	CAWSGGSGRANSYNEQFF
TRBV14	.	TRBJ1-2	TRBD1	TGTGCCAGCAGCCAAGAAGGGACAGCGCTTACCAGAAACTATGGCTACACCTTC	CASSQEGTALTRNYGYTF
TRBV4-2	.	TRBJ1-1	.	TGTGCCAGCAGCCAGGGGACCTTTAACACTGAAGCTTTCTTT	CASSQGTFNTEAFF
TRBV5-1	.	TRBJ2-7	TRBD2	TGCGCCAGCAGCCCCGGACTAGCGGGGGCCATATCCTACGAGCAGTACTTC	CASSPGLAGAISYEQYF
TRBV6-5	.	TRBJ2-7	TRBD2	TGTGCCAGCAGTTGGGGGGGAGGCACCTACGAGCAGTACTTC	CASSWGGGTYEQYF
TRBV5-4	.	TRBJ2-2	TRBD2	TGTGCCAGCAGCCCGACAGGACTAGCGGGAGGCACCGGGGAGCTGTTTTTT	CASSPTGLAGGTGELFF
TRBV15	.	TRBJ2-7	TRBD2	TGTGCCACCAGCAGAGATACAGTAGCGGGGGCGGCCTACGAGCAGTACTTC	CATSRDTVAGAAYEQYF
TRBV19	.	TRBJ1-1	TRBD1	TGTGCCAGTAGTTTCCAGGGGGCTGATGAAGCTTTCTTT	CASSFQGADEAFF